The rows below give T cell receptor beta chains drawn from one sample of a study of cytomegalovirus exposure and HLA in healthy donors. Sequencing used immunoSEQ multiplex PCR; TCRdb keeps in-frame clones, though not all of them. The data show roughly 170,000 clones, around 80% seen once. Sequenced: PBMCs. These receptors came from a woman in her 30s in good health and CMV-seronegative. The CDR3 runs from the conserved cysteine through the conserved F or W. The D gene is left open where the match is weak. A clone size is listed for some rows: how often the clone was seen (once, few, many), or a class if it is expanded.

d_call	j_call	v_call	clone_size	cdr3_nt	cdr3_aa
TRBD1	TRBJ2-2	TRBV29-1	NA	TGCAGCGTTCGAGGACAGGGGATCGAAGCCGGGGAGCTGTTTTTT	CSVRGQGIEAGELFF
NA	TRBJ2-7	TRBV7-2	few	TGTGCCAGCAGCTTAGGTAACAGGGCCTACGAGCAGTACTTC	CASSLGNRAYEQYF
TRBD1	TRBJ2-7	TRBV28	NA	TGTGCCAGCAGTTCCCAAACGACAGGGGCCATATGGGAGCAGTACTTC	CASSSQTTGAIWEQYF
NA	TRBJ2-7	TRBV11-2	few	TGTGCCAGCAGCTTAGGAGGGACCTACGAGCAGTACTTC	CASSLGGTYEQYF
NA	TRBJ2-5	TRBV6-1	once	TGTGCCAGCACAGGGTCAAAAGAGACCCAGTACTTC	CASTGSKETQYF
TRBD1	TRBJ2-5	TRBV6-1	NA	TGTGCCAGCAGTGAACCAGGGGGTGAGACCCAGTACTTC	CASSEPGGETQYF
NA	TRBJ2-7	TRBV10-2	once	TGCGCCAGCAGGAATGGGATAGCGTACGAGCAGTACTTC	CASRNGIAYEQYF
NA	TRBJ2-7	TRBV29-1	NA	TGCAGCGCCACGGGACTGAGTGGGTCCGAGCAGTACTTC	CSATGLSGSEQYF
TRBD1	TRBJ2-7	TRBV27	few	TGTGCCAGCAGTTTTTCAGGGGGTATCGCCTACGAGCAGTACTTC	CASSFSGGIAYEQYF
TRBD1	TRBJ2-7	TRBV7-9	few	TGTGCCAGCAGCAAGGGACAGGTTCTCTACGAGCAGTACTTC	CASSKGQVLYEQYF
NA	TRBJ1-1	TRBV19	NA	TGTGCCAGTAGTACGCCTGGACAGAACACTGAAGCTTTCTTT	CASSTPGQNTEAFF
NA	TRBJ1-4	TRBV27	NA	TGTGCCAGCAGTTTAGAGGGAACTAATGAAAAACTGTTTTTT	CASSLEGTNEKLFF
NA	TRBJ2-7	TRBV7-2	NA	TGTGCCAGCAGCTTAGCTGGCGGCGGGTCCTACGAGCAGTACTTC	CASSLAGGGSYEQYF
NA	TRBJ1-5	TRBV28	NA	TGTGCCACCACAGAATACAGTAGCAATCAGCCCCAGCATTTT	CATTEYSSNQPQHF
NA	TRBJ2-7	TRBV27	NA	TGTGCCAGCAGTTTAGATAGCGCCAGAATCTACGAGCAGTACTTC	CASSLDSARIYEQYF
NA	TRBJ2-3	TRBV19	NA	TGTGCCAGTTCAGGGGACACAGATACGCAGTATTTT	CASSGDTDTQYF
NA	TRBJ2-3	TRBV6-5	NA	TGTGCCAGCAGCACCGGGACAAGATACACAGATACGCAGTATTTT	CASSTGTRYTDTQYF
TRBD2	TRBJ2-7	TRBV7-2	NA	TGTGCCAGCAGCATTCTAGCGGCGGCGGGCGAGCAGTACTTC	CASSILAAAGEQYF
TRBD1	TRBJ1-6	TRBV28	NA	TGTGCCAGCAGTTTACCGGGACAGGGGGCTTCACCCCTCCACTTT	CASSLPGQGASPLHF
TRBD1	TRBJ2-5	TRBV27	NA	TGTGCCAGCAGTGCTAATCCGGGACAGGGGTTGAAGACCCAGTACTTC	CASSANPGQGLKTQYF
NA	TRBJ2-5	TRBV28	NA	TGTGCCAGCAGTTTAGTGGCGGGAAGCGGGACCCAGTACTTC	CASSLVAGSGTQYF
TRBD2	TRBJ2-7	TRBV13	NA	TGTGCCAGCAGCAAAAGCGGGAGGGCCGGCGAGCAGTACTTC	CASSKSGRAGEQYF
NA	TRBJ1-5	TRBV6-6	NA	TGTGCCAGCAAAACCGGGGGGAATGGCAATCAGCCCCAGCATTTT	CASKTGGNGNQPQHF
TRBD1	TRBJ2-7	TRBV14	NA	TGTGCCAGCAGCCGACCGGGACAGGGGGCGCTTGAGCAGTACTTC	CASSRPGQGALEQYF
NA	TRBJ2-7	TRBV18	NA	TGTGCCAGCTCACCACGTTCAGGGAGGTACGAGCAGTACTTC	CASSPRSGRYEQYF
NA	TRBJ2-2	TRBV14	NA	TGTGCCAGCAGCCGGGTTGGACAGAACACCGGGGAGCTGTTTTTT	CASSRVGQNTGELFF
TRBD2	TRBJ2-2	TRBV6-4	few	TGTGCCAGCAGAGGACTAGCGGGTACCGGGGAGCTGTTTTTT	CASRGLAGTGELFF
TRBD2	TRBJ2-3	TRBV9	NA	TGTGCCAGCAGCGGAAGTAGCGGGGCTAGCACAGATACGCAGTATTTT	CASSGSSGASTDTQYF
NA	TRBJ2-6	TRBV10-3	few	TGTGCCATCAGTTGGGGTGGCCAGGGGTCTGGGGCCAACGTCCTGACTTTC	CAISWGGQGSGANVLTF
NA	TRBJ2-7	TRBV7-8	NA	TGTGCCAGCAGCTTACGGACAGAATCCTACGAGCAGTACTTC	CASSLRTESYEQYF
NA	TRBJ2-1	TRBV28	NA	TGTGCCAGCAGTCATTTTGCGGGGAGCTCCTACAATGAGCAGTTCTTC	CASSHFAGSSYNEQFF
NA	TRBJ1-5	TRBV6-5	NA	TGTGCCAGCAGTTACTCGGCCTCTGGCAATCAGCCCCAGCATTTT	CASSYSASGNQPQHF
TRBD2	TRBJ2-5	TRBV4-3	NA	TGCGCCAGCAGCCAAGAGGTTGCGGGTAGCGGGGGGGCAGAGACCCAGTACTTC	CASSQEVAGSGGAETQYF
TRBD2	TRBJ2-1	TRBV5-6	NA	TGTGCCAGCAGGCTTAGCGGGAGGTTCTACACCAATGAGCAGTTCTTC	CASRLSGRFYTNEQFF
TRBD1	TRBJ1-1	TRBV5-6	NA	TGTGCCAGCAGCCCCACCCACGGACAGGGGGCTTTTGATTGGGCTTTCTTT	CASSPTHGQGAFDWAFF
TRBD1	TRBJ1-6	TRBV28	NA	TGTGCTTCCACCCTTGTGGACAGGGGAAATTCACCCCTCCACTTT	CASTLVDRGNSPLHF
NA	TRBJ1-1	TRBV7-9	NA	TGTTCCAGCAGCGCCTGGACAGTGAACACTGAAGCTTTCTTT	CSSSAWTVNTEAFF
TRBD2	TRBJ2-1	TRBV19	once	TGTGCCAGTAGTAGTCCGGCGGGAGGCCTTCTCTCCTACAATGAGCAGTTCTTC	CASSSPAGGLLSYNEQFF
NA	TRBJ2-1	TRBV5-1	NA	TGCGCCAGCAGCGATGCCACAGGGAGCTCCTACAATGAGCAGTTCTTC	CASSDATGSSYNEQFF
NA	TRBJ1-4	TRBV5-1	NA	TGCGCCAGCAGCTTCGACGGGACTCGTAGTGAAAAACTGTTTTTT	CASSFDGTRSEKLFF
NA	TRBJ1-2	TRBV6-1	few	TGTGCCAGCAGTGACTCTAACTATGGCTACACCTTC	CASSDSNYGYTF
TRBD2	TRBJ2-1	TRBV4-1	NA	TGCGCCAGCAGCCCGGGACTAGCGGGGAGGTATGAGCAGTTCTTC	CASSPGLAGRYEQFF